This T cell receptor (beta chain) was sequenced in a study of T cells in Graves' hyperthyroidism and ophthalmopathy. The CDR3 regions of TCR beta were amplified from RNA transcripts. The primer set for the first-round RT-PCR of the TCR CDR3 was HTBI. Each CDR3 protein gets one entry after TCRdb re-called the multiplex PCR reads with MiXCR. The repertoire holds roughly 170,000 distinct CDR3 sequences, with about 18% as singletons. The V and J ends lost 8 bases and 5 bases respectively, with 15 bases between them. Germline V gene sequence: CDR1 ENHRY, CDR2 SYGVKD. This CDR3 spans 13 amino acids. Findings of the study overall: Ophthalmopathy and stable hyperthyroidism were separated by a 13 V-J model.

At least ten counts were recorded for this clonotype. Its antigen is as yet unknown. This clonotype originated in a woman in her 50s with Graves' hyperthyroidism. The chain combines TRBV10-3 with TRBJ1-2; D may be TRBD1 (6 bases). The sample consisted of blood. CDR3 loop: CAIGQGQGYGYTF. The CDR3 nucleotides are TGTGCCATCGGGCAGGGGCAGGGGTATGGCTACACCTTC.